A selection of T cell receptor beta chains follows, all from one sample in a study of post-analysis software for immune sequencing data. TCRdb re-called the PCR reads through MiXCR, storing one row per CDR3 protein. This table has some 690,000 distinct CDR3 sequences, less than 35% appearing once. The source material was blood. These receptors were collected from a girl under 18 with multiple sclerosis. The conserved cysteine and the conserved F or W are not part of the CDR3 here. The D gene is left open where the match is weak. Clone size is shown for a subset of rows, as once, few, many or a class of expanded clone.

.	TRBV11-2	TRBJ2-3	many	ASSHPGDTQY
.	TRBV12-3/TRBV12-4	TRBJ1-5	.	ASSPTQSNQPQH
TRBD1	TRBV7-9	TRBJ2-7	.	ASSDNRGESSYEQY
.	TRBV20-1	TRBJ2-7	.	SAKNTGTYEQY
TRBD2	TRBV4-1	TRBJ2-4	.	ASSAGGGAEKNIQY
.	TRBV5-1	TRBJ1-1	few	ASSLDAKTPGAF
.	TRBV6-5	TRBJ1-2	.	ASSRVVNYGYT
TRBD2	TRBV20-1	TRBJ2-1	few	SVLAGGDNEQF
.	TRBV5-1	TRBJ2-1	few	ASSCGLRSGNEQF
.	TRBV12-3/TRBV12-4	TRBJ2-1	few	ASSPRGASAEQF
.	TRBV25-1	TRBJ1-2	few	ASSEYSLNYGYT
TRBD1	TRBV9	TRBJ2-7	few	ASSVGDRGHEQY
TRBD2	TRBV3-1	TRBJ2-5	few	ASSHTSGAGAEKTQY
TRBD1	TRBV24-1	TRBJ2-5	few	ATSDRQGTRQETQY
TRBD2	TRBV6-2/TRBV6-3	TRBJ2-1	.	ASSKREGYNEQF
TRBD1	TRBV6-6	TRBJ1-4	many	ASSPPGTGGSEKLF
TRBD2	TRBV7-2	TRBJ2-5	.	ASSLGLAEIKETQY
.	TRBV9	TRBJ2-6	few	ASSVVQGGFSGANVLT
.	TRBV9	TRBJ1-5	.	ASSPRADNQPQH
.	TRBV29-1	TRBJ1-5	once	SVEVAAGGPQH